The 10 T cell receptor beta chains reported below all come from one sample, sequenced in a study of T cell responses to AZD1222 COVID-19 vaccine. Here immunoSEQ multiplex PCR was the method, and the copy in TCRdb shows in-frame clones only, minus some. The data hold tens of thousands of clones, with around three quarters observed a single time. The source material was peripheral blood, sampled 28 days after the second AZD1222 dose. The receptors shown here come from an adult who received the AZD1222 COVID-19 vaccine.

CDR3 amino acids: CATSDLFNEQFF. In nucleotides, the CDR3 is TGTGCCACCTCTGACTTGTTCAATGAGCAGTTCTTC. The chain has TRBV24-1 and TRBJ2-1; D remains unclear. Trimming shortened V by 9 bases and J by 6 bases, and 11 bases separated the two germline ends. CDR1 and CDR2 from the germline V gene are KGHDR and SFDVKD. The CDR3 runs to 12 residues.

This chain connects TRBV28 to TRBJ1-1, with D uncertain. The CDR3 covers 14 residues. Germline CDR1 and CDR2: MDHEN and SYDVKM. Trimming removed 3 bases from V and 3 bases from J, with 11 bases in between. The CDR3 DNA reads TGTGCCAGCAGTTTGTTGGGCGCGGACACTGAAGCTTTCTTT. Translation gives CASSLLGADTEAFF.

The chain is built from TRBV11-2 and TRBJ2-2; TRBD1 might be the D (5 bases). V lost 4 bases, J lost 0 bases, and 12 bases lay in between. The CDR3 is 16 amino acids. CDR1 is SGHAT, CDR2 FQNNGV, per germline. CDR3 DNA: TGTGCCAGCAGCTCTCCCGGACAATCGAACACCGGGGAGCTGTTTTTT. Its protein is CASSSPGQSNTGELFF.

The rearrangement uses TRBV13 and TRBJ2-1; 12 nucleotides agree with TRBD2. The germline gives CDR1 PRHDT, CDR2 FYEKMQ (reference sequence). J gave up 0 bases and V 6 bases, and 6 bases lay outside the gene matches. This CDR3 is 17 amino acids long. CDR3: CASRKTSGGPSYNEQFF. The CDR3 DNA sequence: TGTGCCAGCAGAAAAACTAGCGGGGGGCCCTCCTACAATGAGCAGTTCTTC.

The J gene is TRBJ2-7, the V gene TRBV7-2; D gene uncertain. The CDR3 has 15 residues. Trimming pared 0 bases from V and 5 bases from J, leaving 14 bases between. CDR1 and CDR2 (germline): SGHTA, FQGNSA. CDR3 nucleotides: TGTGCCAGCAGCTTAGCAAAGGTCCGGGTTGACGAGCAGTACTTC. Amino acids: CASSLAKVRVDEQYF.

V gene TRBV7-9 combines with J gene TRBJ2-7; 7 nucleotides match TRBD1. The CDR3 consists of 14 residues. Trimming at V came to 4 bases and at J to 6 bases, leaving 9 bases not matched to a gene. The germline gives CDR1 SEHNR, CDR2 FQNEAQ (reference sequence). The CDR3 DNA sequence: TGTGCCAGCAGCTATCCGGGAAGGGGGCCCGAGCAGTACTTC. Amino acids: CASSYPGRGPEQYF.

The chain joins TRBV7-2 to TRBJ2-3; weak D call: TRBD2 (5 bases). Germline loops: CDR1 SGHTA, CDR2 FQGNSA. The CDR3 length is 14 residues. The V and J ends lost 2 bases and 0 bases respectively, with 6 bases between them. The CDR3 bases are TGTGCCAGCAGCTTACGACTAAGCACAGATACGCAGTATTTT. Residues: CASSLRLSTDTQYF.

The chain recombines TRBV7-3 with TRBJ2-1; D perhaps matches TRBD1 (5 bases). Germline values: CDR1 SGHTA, CDR2 FQGTGA. The length of the CDR3 is 16 residues. V lost 0 bases and J lost 5, with 14 bases in between. The CDR3 nucleotides are TGTGCCAGCAGCTTAACCGTCAGCAAGACAGACAATGAGCAGTTCTTC. Residues: CASSLTVSKTDNEQFF.

A few counts support this clone. The chain combines TRBV9 with TRBJ1-2, with D hard to call. V was shortened by 2 bases and J by 3 bases, with 14 bases between the two germline ends. Per the germline V gene, CDR1 is SGDLS and CDR2 is YYNGEE. This CDR3 has 15 amino acids. DNA for the CDR3: TGTGCCAGCAGCGTTCTAGGGAGCGGTGACTATGGCTACACCTTC. Amino acids: CASSVLGSGDYGYTF. Full variable domain (outside the CDR3, taken from reference TRBV9 and TRBJ1-2): DSGVTQTPKHLITATGQRVTLRCSPRSGDLSVYWYQQSLDQGLQFLIQYYNGEERAKGNILERFSAQQFPDLHSELNLSSLELGDSALYFCASSVLGSGDYGYTFGSGTRLTVV.

This rearrangement joins TRBV5-6 to TRBJ2-1; TRBD2 aligns across 10 bases. This CDR3 is built from 15 residues. V trimming: 5 bases; J trimming: 3 bases; junction bases outside the gene matches: 5. Per germline, CDR1 SGHDT and CDR2 YYEEEE. This CDR3 is CASSRIAGGYNEQFF. CDR3 bases: TGTGCCAGCAGTCGGATAGCGGGAGGCTACAATGAGCAGTTCTTC.